The clone carrying this T cell receptor (beta chain) has only a few counts. Together with a sample-barcoded 5' primer, a J-beta primer mix was included in a second PCR lasting about 6 to 11 cycles. MiXCR, applied by TCRdb to the 5' RACE reads, yields one record per CDR3 protein. This sample has about 1 million distinct CDR3 sequences, with 40% to 55% found just once. The record originates from a study of blood T cells in healthy people across ages. The TCR was taken from a woman aged 55 to 70 in good health. The sequencing sample was made of blood.

The CDR3 reads CASSLSVGQETQYF. Written as DNA, the CDR3 is TGTGCCAGCAGCTTATCGGTGGGGCAAGAGACCCAGTACTTC. The rearrangement links TRBV7-9 to TRBJ2-5; D uncertain. This CDR3 region has 14 residues. V lost 2 bases, J lost 2 bases, and 9 bases lay in between. Germline V gives CDR1 SEHNR, CDR2 FQNEAQ (reference sequence). The whole variable domain, remainder taken from reference TRBV7-9 and TRBJ2-5, is DTGVSQNPRHKITKRGQNVTFRCDPISEHNRLYWYRQTLGQGPEFLTYFQNEAQLEKSRLLSDRFSAERPKGSFSTLEIQRTEQGDSAMYLCASSLSVGQETQYFGPGTRLLVL.